The 23 T cell receptor beta chains given below trace back to one sample, sequenced in a study of metastatic and nonmetastatic thyroid tumors. TCRdb re-called the PCR reads with MiXCR. The sample has some 15,000 clones; around 20% are singletons. Prior to thyroid surgery, none of the patients had received any treatment. The material sequenced was tumor tissue. The receptors stem from a female donor with papillary thyroid cancer or a benign thyroid nodule (not recorded which). Some clones in this sample may be carry-over from other donors' samples.

A few counts support this clone. This chain connects TRBV12-3 or TRBV12-4 to TRBJ1-1; no reliable D call. This CDR3 is 13 amino acids long. The V and J ends lost 8 bases and 4 bases respectively, with 14 bases between them. CDR3 in DNA: TGTGCCAGCGCTATGGAGGTTAGCACTGAAGCTTTCTTT. Amino acid sequence: CASAMEVSTEAFF.

By share, this clone counts as medium-sized. The chain uses TRBV30 and TRBJ2-7; 9 positions agree with TRBD2. Germline V CDR1 and CDR2: GTSNPN, SVGIG (reference sequence). The J segment lost 3 bases and the V segment lost 4 bases, leaving 1 base of the junction unmatched. This CDR3 is built from 12 residues. CDR3 residues: CAWTSGNYEQYF. The CDR3 region has the DNA TGTGCCTGGACTAGCGGGAACTACGAGCAGTACTTC.

This sequence joins TRBV19 and TRBJ2-5, with TRBD2 matching over 7 bases. J was trimmed by 5 bases and V by 4 bases; bases with no gene match: 4. CDR1 is LNHDA and CDR2 is SQIVND in the germline V gene (reference sequence). The length of the CDR3 is 13 residues. Here the CDR3 DNA reads TGTGCCAGTAGTAGGGGAGGGAGGGAGACCCAGTACTTC. It encodes CASSRGGRETQYF. The full variable domain, completed using reference TRBV19 and TRBJ2-5, is DGGITQSPKYLFRKEGQNVTLSCEQNLNHDAMYWYRQDPGQGLRLIYYSQIVNDFQKGDIAEGYSVSREKKESFPLTVTSAQKNPTAFYLCASSRGGRETQYFGPGTRLLVL.

This chain joins TRBV5-1 and TRBJ2-2, with D hard to call. This CDR3 comprises 14 residues. V lost 0 bases, J lost 4 bases, and 7 bases lay in between. CDR1 and CDR2 from the germline V gene are SGHRS and YFSETQ. CDR3 coding DNA: TGCGCCAGCAGCTTGGGCAGATCCACCGGGGAGCTGTTTTTT. As protein: CASSLGRSTGELFF.

The chain employs TRBV27 and TRBJ2-5; the D gene is possibly TRBD1 (5 bases). This CDR3 region has 14 residues. The germline gives CDR1 MNHEY, CDR2 SMNVEV (reference sequence). The ends were cut back, 5 bases at V and 1 base at J, with 11 bases in the middle. The CDR3: CASSVDRAQETQYF. The CDR3 DNA is TGTGCCAGCAGTGTTGACAGAGCCCAAGAGACCCAGTACTTC.

This clone was detected a few times. V is TRBV6-1 and J is TRBJ1-6; possibly TRBD1 for D (6 bases). Germline V lookup: CDR1 MNHNS, CDR2 SASEGT. The V end was cut by 1 base, the J end by 15 bases, with 22 bases between. This CDR3 contains 16 residues. The CDR3 sequence: CASSEGPGTLESHLHF. In DNA, the CDR3 is TGTGCCAGCAGTGAAGGGCCCGGGACACTAGAAAGTCACCTCCACTTT.

This clone was counted ten times or more. This chain connects TRBV20-1 to TRBJ1-2; maybe TRBD1 (6 bases). Germline V lookup: CDR1 DFQATT, CDR2 SNEGSKA (reference sequence). V was trimmed by 4 bases and J by 2 bases, leaving 20 bases between them. This CDR3 contains 16 residues. The CDR3 sequence: CSATHRGRGSNYGYTF. The CDR3 bases are TGCAGTGCTACCCACCGTGGGAGGGGGTCCAACTATGGCTACACCTTC.

This clone was seen repeatedly, ten times or more. This sequence joins TRBV27 and TRBJ2-3; perhaps TRBD1 as D (6 bases). This CDR3 spans 14 amino acids. V was cut by 5 bases and J by 1 base, with 10 bases left in between. In germline, CDR1 is MNHEY, CDR2 SMNVEV (reference sequence). The CDR3 here is CASSTWTGTDTQYF. The CDR3 bases are TGTGCCAGCAGTACCTGGACAGGCACAGATACGCAGTATTTT.

At least ten counts were recorded for this clone. The gene calls are TRBV7-3 and TRBJ2-5, with D unclear. Germline CDR1 is SGHTA and CDR2 is FQGTGA. With 2 bases removed from V and 1 base from J, the gap between germline ends came to 11 bases. The CDR3 is 15 residues long. CDR3 protein: CASSLGPNPQETQYF. In nucleotides, the CDR3 is TGTGCCAGCAGCTTAGGGCCGAACCCCCAAGAGACCCAGTACTTC.

The DNA for the CDR3 is TGTGCCAGCCGCCCCCCAGTGGACATTGGATCCTACGAGCAGTACTTC. It encodes CASRPPVDIGSYEQYF. The chain combines TRBV12-3 or TRBV12-4 with TRBJ2-7, with D perhaps matching TRBD1 (5 bases). This CDR3 comprises 16 residues. Trimming pared 8 bases from V and 1 base from J, leaving 21 bases between.

This clone was counted ten times or more. The same CDR3 arises from other DNA sequences in this sample as well. The chain recombines TRBV11-3 with TRBJ1-1, with no clear D. Germline-derived CDR1 and CDR2 are SGHNT and YENEEA. The CDR3 covers 13 residues. Trimming removed 2 bases at V and 3 bases at J, with 7 bases between. Written as DNA, the CDR3 is TGTGCCAGCAGCTTACAGACGGACACTGAAGCTTTCTTT. Translated: CASSLQTDTEAFF.

This clone was detected ten times or more. The rearrangement uses TRBV29-1 and TRBJ1-2, with TRBD1 matching over 8 bases. CDR1 SQVTM and CDR2 ANQGSEA come from the germline V gene. CDR3 length: 12 amino acids. Trimming at V came to 5 bases and at J to 4 bases, leaving 3 bases not matched to a gene. In DNA form, the CDR3 reads TGCAGCGTTAACGACAGGGGCTATGGCTACACCTTC. It specifies CSVNDRGYGYTF.

This clone has ten or more counts. The CDR3 DNA sequence: TGTGCCAGCAGCTTGACAGGGAACATTCAGTACTTC. Protein sequence: CASSLTGNIQYF. The chain joins TRBV5-6 to TRBJ2-4, with a possible D match to TRBD1 (6 bases). Germline CDR1 is SGHDT and CDR2 is YYEEEE. This CDR3 region has 12 residues. The V end lost 1 base, the J end lost 7 bases, and 6 bases lay between the germline ends.

This clone showed up many times. The chain joins TRBV9 to TRBJ2-1, with 13 bases identical to TRBD2. After removal of 0 bases from V and 8 bases from J, the junction contained 5 bases not matched to a gene. Per germline, CDR1 SGDLS and CDR2 YYNGEE. The CDR3 contains 16 residues. The CDR3, as DNA: TGTGCCAGCAGCGTAGTGGGACTAGCGGGACAAGATGAGCAGTTCTTC. It codes for CASSVVGLAGQDEQFF.

In regard to this clone: This may be a read error: a much more frequent sequence differs by one nucleotide. The V call is TRBV9, the J call TRBJ2-5, with D perhaps matching TRBD1 (8 bases). Germline V gene sequence: CDR1 SGDLS, CDR2 YYNGEE. Trimming took 3 bases from V and 5 from J, leaving 14 bases between them. The CDR3 is made up of 14 amino acids. The CDR3 sequence: CASSEQGGAETQYF. CDR3 in DNA: TGTGCCAGCAGCGAACAGGGGGGGGCTGAGACCCAGTACTTC.

This clone was seen repeatedly, ten times or more. This chain joins TRBV20-1 and TRBJ2-1, with D possibly matching TRBD1 (6 bases). Germline CDR1 reads DFQATT; CDR2 reads SNEGSKA (reference sequence). The CDR3 loop spans 15 amino acids. The ends were cut back, 3 bases at V and 0 bases at J, with 12 bases in the middle. The CDR3: CSARDSLSSYNEQFF. The CDR3 DNA reads as TGCAGTGCTAGGGACAGTCTTAGCTCCTACAATGAGCAGTTCTTC.

This clone was observed many times. The rearrangement links TRBV6-1 to TRBJ1-4; D not resolved. Trimming removed 6 bases at V and 0 bases at J, with 17 bases between. CDR1 and CDR2 (germline): MNHNS, SASEGT. This CDR3 contains 17 residues. The CDR3 nucleotides are TGTGCCAGCAGACGGACTTTCAAGGCGGCAACTAATGAAAAACTGTTTTTT. It codes for CASRRTFKAATNEKLFF.

In its sample, this clone was seen many times. The rearrangement links TRBV10-3 to TRBJ2-7; TRBD1 is a possible D gene (5 bases). CDR3 length: 13 residues. Trimming left V 0 bases short and J 4 bases short, with 7 bases between. Germline values: CDR1 ENHRY, CDR2 SYGVKD. The CDR3 nucleotides are TGTGCCATCAGTGAGTCCGCAGGGTACGAGCAGTACTTC. This gives the protein CAISESAGYEQYF.

This clone was detected a few times. The rearrangement links TRBV27 to TRBJ1-2, with a tentative D call TRBD1 (5 bases). V lost 5 bases, J lost 4 bases, and 23 bases lay in between. The CDR3 sequence is 17 residues long. Germline assignment: CDR1 MNHEY and CDR2 SMNVEV (reference sequence). The CDR3 DNA reads TGTGCCAGCAGTCCTTTATCGGACCCACTCGGGGGCTATGGCTACACCTTC. This encodes CASSPLSDPLGGYGYTF.

There are many counts of this clone. The chain couples TRBV5-1 to TRBJ2-1; D gene ambiguous. The CDR3 covers 15 residues. V lost 0 bases to trimming and J lost 7 bases, with 14 bases between them. Germline CDR1 reads SGHRS; CDR2 reads YFSETQ. The CDR3 bases are TGCGCCAGCAGCTTGGCTCCAAAAGAAACGAATGAGCAGTTCTTC. This codes for CASSLAPKETNEQFF.

This clone was detected many times. The chain combines TRBV7-2 with TRBJ2-3; maybe TRBD2 (6 bases). Germline V gives CDR1 SGHTA, CDR2 FQGNSA. V was shortened by 8 bases and J by 1 base, with 13 bases between the two germline ends. The CDR3 length is 14 residues. Here the CDR3 DNA reads TGTGCCAGCGCGGGAACAATGCGCACAGATACGCAGTATTTT. The encoded protein is CASAGTMRTDTQYF.

In this sample, this clone is medium-sized (0.01 to 0.1%). This chain links TRBV30 with TRBJ1-1; possibly TRBD1 for D (6 bases). Germline CDR1 is GTSNPN and CDR2 is SVGIG (reference sequence). There are 16 residues in the CDR3. Trimming stripped 0 bases from V and 5 bases from J, with 19 bases between. CDR3 loop: CAWSVKPGRGGTEAFF. CDR3 nucleotides: TGTGCCTGGAGTGTAAAGCCGGGCAGGGGCGGAACTGAAGCTTTCTTT.

This clone was recorded a few times. Because the CDR3 is missing its conserved closing phenylalanine or tryptophan, this is likely a read error. The rearrangement joins TRBV7-9 to TRBJ2-7; 8 bases fit TRBD2. Per the germline V gene, CDR1 is SEHNR and CDR2 is FQNEAQ (reference sequence). J lost 4 bases, V lost 7 bases, and 9 bases had no gene match. The CDR3 is made up of 14 amino acids. The CDR3 nucleotides read TGTGCCAGCATCTCCCCCAGCGGGAGATACGAGCAGTACATC. Translation: CASISPSGRYEQYI.